Listed here is a single T cell receptor beta chain. Original handling: Reference gene primer amplification gave estimated nucleated cell counts. TCRdb's copy holds only in-frame clones and misses some; the assay was immunoSEQ multiplex PCR. From that table come the V and J calls and clone size; the DNA was used to work out D and trimming. This repertoire shows about 330,000 clones, under 95% found once; its top ten account for approximately 17%. CDR1 is SEHNR and CDR2 is FQNEAQ in the germline V gene (reference sequence). V lost 5 bases to trimming and J lost 6 bases; unmatched junction nucleotides: 6. CDR3 size: 14 residues. This entry is derived from a study of blood T cell repertoires in COVID-19. Study details: COVID-19 samples, acute and convalescent, were from the United States, Italy and Spain.

Participant ages covered about 18 to 100 years across about 22 US areas. Participants had their cohort set by participant-reported clinical history. The chain links TRBV7-9 to TRBJ2-4, with TRBD1 matching 8 bases. The TCR comes from a young woman who had recovered from COVID-19. Sequenced input: PBMCs or T cells enriched from blood (not recorded which). Written as DNA, the CDR3 is TGTGCCAGCAGCCCGACAGGGGATGGAAACATTCAGTACTTC. Its translation is CASSPTGDGNIQYF. The complete variable domain, with remaining parts taken from reference TRBV7-9 and TRBJ2-4, reads DTGVSQNPRHKITKRGQNVTFRCDPISEHNRLYWYRQTLGQGPEFLTYFQNEAQLEKSRLLSDRFSAERPKGSFSTLEIQRTEQGDSAMYLCASSPTGDGNIQYFGAGTRLSVL.